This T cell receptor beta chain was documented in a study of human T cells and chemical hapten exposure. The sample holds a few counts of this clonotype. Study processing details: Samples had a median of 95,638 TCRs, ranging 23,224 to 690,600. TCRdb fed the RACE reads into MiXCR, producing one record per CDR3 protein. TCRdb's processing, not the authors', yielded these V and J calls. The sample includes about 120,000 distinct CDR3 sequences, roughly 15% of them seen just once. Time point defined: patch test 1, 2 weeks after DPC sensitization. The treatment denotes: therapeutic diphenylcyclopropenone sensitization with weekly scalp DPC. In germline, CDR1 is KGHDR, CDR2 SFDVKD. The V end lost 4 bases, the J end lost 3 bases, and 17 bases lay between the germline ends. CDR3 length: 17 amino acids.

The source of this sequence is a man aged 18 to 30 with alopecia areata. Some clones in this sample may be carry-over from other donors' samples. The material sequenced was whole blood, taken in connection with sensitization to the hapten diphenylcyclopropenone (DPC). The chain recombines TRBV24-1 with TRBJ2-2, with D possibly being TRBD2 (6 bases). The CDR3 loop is CATSDYTSTGDTGELFF. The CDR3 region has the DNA TGTGCCACCAGTGACTATACTAGCACGGGGGACACCGGGGAGCTGTTTTTT.